This TCR beta chain was identified in a study of PD-1 blockade in classical Hodgkin lymphoma. General study results and limits: Exclusion applied to patients who initiated nivolumab less than 1 year following ASCT. Before treatment, complete responders showed about the same diversity as newly diagnosed patients.

This CDR3 contains 15 residues. Germline loops: CDR1 SEHNR, CDR2 FQNEAQ (reference sequence). Deletions cut 3 bases from V and 1 base from J, with 11 bases between. A word on this clone: What it binds is not known.

Every patient experienced relapse after autologous stem cell transplantation, and brentuximab vedotin exposure varied. Data came from immunoSEQ multiplex PCR; TCRdb stores just in-frame clones and leaves some out. The sample lists about 76,000 clones, 75% to 90% seen once, with about 20% in the top ten. This specimen consisted of peripheral blood mononuclear cells (PBMCs), obtained at baseline. The receptor's source is a human donor with classical Hodgkin lymphoma. V usage is TRBV7-9 and J usage is TRBJ2-3; possible D gene TRBD2, 6 bases. The CDR3 coding sequence is TGTGCCAGCAGCTTCATCCCTAGCGGCACAGATACGCAGTATTTT. This sequence encodes CASSFIPSGTDTQYF.